This is a list of T cell receptor beta chains from one sample in a study of neoadjuvant anti-PD-1 for oral cavity cancer. Produced via immunoSEQ multiplex PCR; TCRdb's table is partial and in-frame only. This sample yields several thousand clones, of which approximately 70% are seen a single time; approximately 2.9% belongs to the top ten. The sequencing used PBMCs, collected after nivolumab (anti-PD-1) treatment. All receptors derive from a person aged 35-79 years with oral cavity squamous cell carcinoma. The CDR3 runs from the conserved cysteine through the conserved F or W. D genes are given only for firm matches. Only some rows state a clone size, as once, few, many or a class for expanded clones.

d_gene	j_gene	abundance	len	v_gene	CDR3nt	CDR3aa
TRBD2	TRBJ2-1	few	15	TRBV11-3	TGTGCCAGCAGCCTTAGACTAGCGGGGATGAATGAGCAGTTCTTC	CASSLRLAGMNEQFF
NA	TRBJ1-5	NA	15	TRBV6-1	TGTGCCAGCAGTGAACCGGGCCGTGGCAATCAGCCCCAGCATTTT	CASSEPGRGNQPQHF
TRBD2	TRBJ2-3	NA	16	TRBV7-2	TGTGCCAGCAGCCAGGAGACTAGCGGGGTATATGATACGCAGTATTTT	CASSQETSGVYDTQYF
NA	TRBJ2-7	few	14	TRBV6-5	TGTGCCAGCAGTTACGGGCGGAAACCTTACGAGCAGTACTTC	CASSYGRKPYEQYF
NA	TRBJ1-5	NA	16	TRBV4-3	TGCGCCAGCAGCCAAGATCGGGGACCACCCAATCAGCCCCAGCATTTT	CASSQDRGPPNQPQHF
TRBD1	TRBJ2-2	NA	15	TRBV19	TGTGCCAGTAGTGGGGGACAGGGGCGGTCCGGGGAGCTGTTTTTT	CASSGGQGRSGELFF
TRBD1	TRBJ2-1	NA	15	TRBV5-1	TGCGCCAGCAGCAGGGGACAGGTATACTACAATGAGCAGTTCTTC	CASSRGQVYYNEQFF
NA	TRBJ1-5	NA	14	TRBV19	TGTGCCAGTAGTATAGAAGGAAGCAATCAGCCCCAGCATTTT	CASSIEGSNQPQHF
TRBD1	TRBJ1-2	NA	15	TRBV6-5	TGTGCCAGCAGTTACGACAGGGGGCTGGACTATGGCTACACCTTC	CASSYDRGLDYGYTF
NA	TRBJ2-2	few	13	TRBV7-2	TGTGCCAGCAGCGGACTCGAGCGCCGGGAGCTGTTTTTT	CASSGLERRELFF
TRBD1	TRBJ2-7	NA	15	TRBV19	TGTGCCAGTAGTATCGGAGATACAGGGGGCCACGAGCAGTACTTC	CASSIGDTGGHEQYF
TRBD1	TRBJ1-1	few	15	TRBV11-1	TGTGCCAGCAGCCCATATGCGGACAGGGACACTGAAGCTTTCTTT	CASSPYADRDTEAFF
TRBD1	TRBJ1-1	NA	13	TRBV18	TGTGCCAGCTCTCGACAGGGGAACACTGAAGCTTTCTTT	CASSRQGNTEAFF
TRBD1	TRBJ1-6	NA	16	TRBV30	TGTGCCTGGAGTGTAGACAGGGGAAGCCCTATCGCACCCCTCCACTTT	CAWSVDRGSPIAPLHF
TRBD1	TRBJ2-1	NA	14	TRBV4-3	TGCGCCAGCAGCCAACGACAGGGGGGGAATGAGCAGTTCTTC	CASSQRQGGNEQFF
NA	TRBJ1-2	NA	16	TRBV30	TGTGCCTGGAGTCCGTTATTAGCAGGGTTTAACTATGGCTACACCTTC	CAWSPLLAGFNYGYTF
TRBD1	TRBJ1-6	NA	18	TRBV6-1	TGTGCCAGCAGTGTTACAGTGGCGGGGACAGGGGGAATTAGGGCCCTCCACTTT	CASSVTVAGTGGIRALHF
TRBD1	TRBJ1-6	NA	13	TRBV5-6	TGTGCCAGCGGGGGACAGGGTAATTCACCCCTCCACTTT	CASGGQGNSPLHF
NA	TRBJ1-1	NA	14	TRBV5-1	TGCGCCAGCAGCTTGGGCACGCGGGGGTTTGGAGCTTTCTTT	CASSLGTRGFGAFF
NA	TRBJ1-4	once	15	TRBV7-2	TGTGCCAGCAGCTTACGGTGGACGGGGGAGAGGGGCCTGTTTTTT	CASSLRWTGERGLFF
NA	TRBJ2-7	NA	15	TRBV4-2	TGTGCCAGCAGCCAAGAAGAGCGGGTGATCCACGAGCAGTACTTC	CASSQEERVIHEQYF
TRBD1	TRBJ1-1	NA	15	TRBV7-9	TGTGCCAGCAGCCTCCGACAGGGCCGCACCTATGAAGCTTTCTTT	CASSLRQGRTYEAFF
NA	TRBJ1-4	NA	15	TRBV4-1	TGCGCCAGCAGCCAATTCGGGGGCGCGGGGGAAAAACTGTTTTTT	CASSQFGGAGEKLFF
NA	TRBJ2-7	NA	16	TRBV7-9	TGTGCCAGCAGCTTAGCGTCGGCAGGGCCGCACTACGAGCAGTACTTC	CASSLASAGPHYEQYF
TRBD1	TRBJ2-7	once	12	TRBV28	TGTGCCGGAGGCAGGGGGCAGCACGAGCAGTACTTC	CAGGRGQHEQYF
TRBD2	TRBJ2-3	NA	16	TRBV7-2	TGTGCCAGCAGCTTAGTGTTAGCGGGGGCGGAAGATACGCAGTATTTT	CASSLVLAGAEDTQYF
NA	TRBJ1-1	NA	13	TRBV9	TGTGCCAGCAGCCCCCGAGTCGGCCCTGAAGCTTTCTTT	CASSPRVGPEAFF
NA	TRBJ2-1	NA	14	TRBV6-5	TGTGCCAGCAGTTACCCCGGGGCCACGGATGAGCAGTTCTTC	CASSYPGATDEQFF
NA	TRBJ1-4	NA	13	TRBV4-3	TGCGCCAGCAGCCAAGAAACAGGGGAAAAACTGTTTTTT	CASSQETGEKLFF
NA	TRBJ1-3	few	17	TRBV15	TGTGCCACCAGCAGAAACAAACAGGTCCTCTCTGGAAACACCATATATTTT	CATSRNKQVLSGNTIYF
NA	TRBJ1-2	NA	15	TRBV15	TGTGCCACCAGCAGAGATTATTCAGAAGTCTATGGCTACACCTTC	CATSRDYSEVYGYTF